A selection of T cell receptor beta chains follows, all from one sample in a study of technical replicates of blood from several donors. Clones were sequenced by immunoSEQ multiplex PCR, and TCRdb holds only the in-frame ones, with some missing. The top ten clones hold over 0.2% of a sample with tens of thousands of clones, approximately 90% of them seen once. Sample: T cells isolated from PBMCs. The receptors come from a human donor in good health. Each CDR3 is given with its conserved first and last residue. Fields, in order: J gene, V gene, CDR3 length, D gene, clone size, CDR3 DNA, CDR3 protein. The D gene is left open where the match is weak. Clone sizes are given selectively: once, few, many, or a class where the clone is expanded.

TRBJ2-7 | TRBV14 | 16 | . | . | TGTGCCAGCAGCCATCCCCCGGACAGCTCTAACTACGAGCAGTACTTC | CASSHPPDSSNYEQYF
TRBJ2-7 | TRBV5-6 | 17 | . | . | TGTGCCAGCAGCTGGATGTGGGGACAAGGGTTCGACTACGAGCAGTACTTC | CASSWMWGQGFDYEQYF
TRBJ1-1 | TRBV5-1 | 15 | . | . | TGCGCCAGCAGCTTGAACGGGGGGCAAGGCTCTGAAGCTTTCTTT | CASSLNGGQGSEAFF
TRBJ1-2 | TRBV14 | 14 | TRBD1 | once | TGTGCCAGCAGCCCCTCGACAGGGAACTATGGCTACACCTTC | CASSPSTGNYGYTF
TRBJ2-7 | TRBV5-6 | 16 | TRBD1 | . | TGTGCCAGCAGCTTTACCCGGGACAGTGGAACCTACGAGCAGTACTTC | CASSFTRDSGTYEQYF
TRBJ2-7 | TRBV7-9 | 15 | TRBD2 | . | TGTGCCAGCAGTCTTGGGACTAGCCTTTCGAGGGAGCAGTACTTC | CASSLGTSLSREQYF
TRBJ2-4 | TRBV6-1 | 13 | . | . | TGTGCCAGCAGAGTCGAGGTTGAGGACATTCAGTACTTC | CASRVEVEDIQYF
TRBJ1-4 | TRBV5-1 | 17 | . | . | TGCGCCAGCAGCCTACTTCCAGGGGAAGGGCCTAATGAAAAACTGTTTTTT | CASSLLPGEGPNEKLFF
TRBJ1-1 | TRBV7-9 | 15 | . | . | TGTGCCAGCAGCTTAGAGGCAGCTAGGTTCGCTGAAGCTTTCTTT | CASSLEAARFAEAFF
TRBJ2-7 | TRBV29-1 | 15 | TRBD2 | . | TGCAGCGCTAATCGGACTAGCGGGGACCCCTACGAGCAGTACTTC | CSANRTSGDPYEQYF
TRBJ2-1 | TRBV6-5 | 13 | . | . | TGTGCCAGCTCGCACGGTCCAACGGGTGAGCAGTTCTTC | CASSHGPTGEQFF
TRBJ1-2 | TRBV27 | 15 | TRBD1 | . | TGTGCCAGCAGTTTAACTGGGACAGGCCGCTATGGCTACACCTTC | CASSLTGTGRYGYTF
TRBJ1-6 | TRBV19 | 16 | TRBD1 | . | TGTGCCAGTAGCCGCCAGACAGGGACGGAGAATTCACCCCTCCACTTT | CASSRQTGTENSPLHF
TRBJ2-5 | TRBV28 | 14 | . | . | TGTGCCAGCAACTTTTTCTCCGGTCCAGGGACCCAGTACTTC | CASNFFSGPGTQYF
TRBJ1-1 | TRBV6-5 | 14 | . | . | TGTGCCAGCAGTATACTCGGGGGGGGCACTGAAGCTTTCTTT | CASSILGGGTEAFF
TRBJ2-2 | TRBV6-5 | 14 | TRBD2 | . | TGTGCCAGCAGTCTAGCGGGGAACACCGGGGAGCTGTTTTTT | CASSLAGNTGELFF
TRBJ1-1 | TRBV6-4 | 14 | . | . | TGTGCCAGCGGGGAGGGGACGGTGAACACTGAAGCTTTCTTT | CASGEGTVNTEAFF
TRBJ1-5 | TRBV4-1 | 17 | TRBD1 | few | TGCGCCAGCAGCCAAGTAAGCCGGGCAGGGGGACATTATACCCAGCATTTT | CASSQVSRAGGHYTQHF
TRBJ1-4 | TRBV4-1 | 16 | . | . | TGCGCCAGCAGCCAAGGATTGACAGAGACTAATGAAAAACTGTTTTTT | CASSQGLTETNEKLFF
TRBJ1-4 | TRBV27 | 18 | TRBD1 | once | TGTGCCAGCAGTTCCTCGGACAGGGGCCTTGCAACTAATGAAAAACTGTTTTTT | CASSSSDRGLATNEKLFF
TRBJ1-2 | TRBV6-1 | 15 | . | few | TGTGCCAGCAGTGAAGCCCCAGGGAGGGGATATGGCTACACCTTC | CASSEAPGRGYGYTF
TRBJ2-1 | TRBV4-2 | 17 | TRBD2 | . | TGTGCCAGCAGCCAAGCTTCCCTAGCGGGGGGAAACAATGAGCAGTTCTTC | CASSQASLAGGNNEQFF
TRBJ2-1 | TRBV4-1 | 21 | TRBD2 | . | TGCGCCAGCAGCCAAAAGATAGGACAGGGTGGGACTAGCGGGGTTCCCGGTGAGCAGTTCTTC | CASSQKIGQGGTSGVPGEQFF
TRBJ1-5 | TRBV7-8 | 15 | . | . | TGTGCCAGCAGCCCAGGCGAGGGGGGCAATCAGCCCCAGCATTTT | CASSPGEGGNQPQHF
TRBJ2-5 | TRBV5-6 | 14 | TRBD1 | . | TGTGCCAGCAGAACCGGACAGGGCAGTAAGACCCAGTACTTC | CASRTGQGSKTQYF
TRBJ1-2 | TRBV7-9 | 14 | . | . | TGTGCCAGCAGCTTAGAAGGGGAACCCTATGGCTACACCTTC | CASSLEGEPYGYTF
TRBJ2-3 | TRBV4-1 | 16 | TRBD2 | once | TGCGCCAGCAGCCAAACCACTAGCGGGAGCACAGATACGCAGTATTTT | CASSQTTSGSTDTQYF
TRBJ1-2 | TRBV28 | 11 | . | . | TGTGCCAGCAGGGTACAGGGCCGCTACACCTTC | CASRVQGRYTF
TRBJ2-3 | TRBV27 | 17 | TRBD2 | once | TGTGCCAGCAGTTTAATAGCGGGAGAACTTAGCACAGATACGCAGTATTTT | CASSLIAGELSTDTQYF
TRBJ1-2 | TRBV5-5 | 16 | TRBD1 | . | TGTGCCAGCAGCTACTCTCCGACAGGGTCTCTGTTCGGCTACACCTTC | CASSYSPTGSLFGYTF
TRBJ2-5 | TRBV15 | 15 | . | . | TGTGCCACCAGCAGAGATAGGGGGGGGGCAGAGACCCAGTACTTC | CATSRDRGGAETQYF
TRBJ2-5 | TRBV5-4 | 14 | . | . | TGTGCCAGCAGGCCATGGGGCGGAGGGGAGACCCAGTACTTC | CASRPWGGGETQYF
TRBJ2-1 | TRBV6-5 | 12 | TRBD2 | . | TGTGCCAGCAGCGGGGGGGCCGCTGAGCAGTTCTTC | CASSGGAAEQFF
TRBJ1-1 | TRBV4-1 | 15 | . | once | TGCGCCAGCAGCCAAGTACGCAGGGAGAACACTGAAGCTTTCTTT | CASSQVRRENTEAFF
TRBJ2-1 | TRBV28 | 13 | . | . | TGTGCCAGCAGTTCAAACTACTACAATGAGCAGTTCTTC | CASSSNYYNEQFF
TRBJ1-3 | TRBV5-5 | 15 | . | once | TGTGCCAGCAGCTTGGGCGATCGCTCTGGAAACACCATATATTTT | CASSLGDRSGNTIYF
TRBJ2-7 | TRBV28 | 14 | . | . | TGTGCCAGCAGTGCCGGGACTCAACTGAGGGAGCAGTACTTC | CASSAGTQLREQYF
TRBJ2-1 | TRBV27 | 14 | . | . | TGTGCCAGCAGTCTCATGGACAGTTCCAATGAGCAGTTCTTC | CASSLMDSSNEQFF
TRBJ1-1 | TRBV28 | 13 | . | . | TGTGCCAGCAGTCTACAGGGGAACACTGAAGCTTTCTTT | CASSLQGNTEAFF
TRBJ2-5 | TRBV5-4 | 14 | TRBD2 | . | TGTGCCAGCAGCCCCCCGGGGGGGATAGAGACCCAGTACTTC | CASSPPGGIETQYF
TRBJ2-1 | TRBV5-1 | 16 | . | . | TGCGCCAGCAGCTCCGGGACTGCCAGCTCCTACAATGAGCAGTTCTTC | CASSSGTASSYNEQFF
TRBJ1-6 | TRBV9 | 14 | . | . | TGTGCCAGCAGCGTAGTAGGGGATAATTCACCCCTCCACTTT | CASSVVGDNSPLHF
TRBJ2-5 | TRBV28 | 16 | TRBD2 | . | TGTGCCAGCAGTTTTGCAAGACTAGCCCACCAAGAGACCCAGTACTTC | CASSFARLAHQETQYF
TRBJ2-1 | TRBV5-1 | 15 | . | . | TGCGCCAGCAGCTTGTCCAGGGGCTACTACAATGAGCAGTTCTTC | CASSLSRGYYNEQFF
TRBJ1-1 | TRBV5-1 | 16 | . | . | TGCGCCAGCAGATCTTCCCTACAGGTCGCGAACACTGAAGCTTTCTTT | CASRSSLQVANTEAFF
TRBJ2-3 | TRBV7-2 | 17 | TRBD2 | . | TGTGCCAGCAGCTTAGTAGCTAGCGGGGGAATCACAGATACGCAGTATTTT | CASSLVASGGITDTQYF
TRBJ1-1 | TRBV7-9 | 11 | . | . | TGTGCCAGCAGCTTGAGGACTGAAGCTTTCTTT | CASSLRTEAFF
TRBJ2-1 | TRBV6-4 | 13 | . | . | TGTGCCAGCAGTGCCCCAAAATACAATGAGCAGTTCTTC | CASSAPKYNEQFF
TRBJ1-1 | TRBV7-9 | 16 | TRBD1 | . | TGTGCCAGCAGCGGCACCGGGACAGGGGACAACACTGAAGCTTTCTTT | CASSGTGTGDNTEAFF
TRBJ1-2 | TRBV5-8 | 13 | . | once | TGTGCCAGCAGCTTGGCGGCGGTTTCCGGCTACACCTTC | CASSLAAVSGYTF
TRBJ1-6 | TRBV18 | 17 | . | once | TGTGCCAGCTCACCACTTTCAGGCAGACCCTATAATTCACCCCTCCACTTT | CASSPLSGRPYNSPLHF
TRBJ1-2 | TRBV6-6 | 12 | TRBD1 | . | TGTGCCAGCAATATCGGGACAGGGGGCTACACCTTC | CASNIGTGGYTF
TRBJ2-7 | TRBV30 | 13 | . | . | TGTGCCTGGGAACTCGGGGGTTCCTACGAGCAGTACTTC | CAWELGGSYEQYF
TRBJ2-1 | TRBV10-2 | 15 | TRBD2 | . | TGCGCCAGCAGGGGGACTAGCGGGGGTCGGAATGAGCAGTTCTTC | CASRGTSGGRNEQFF
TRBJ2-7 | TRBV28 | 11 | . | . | TGTGCCAGCAGTTACTACCACGAGCAGTACTTC | CASSYYHEQYF